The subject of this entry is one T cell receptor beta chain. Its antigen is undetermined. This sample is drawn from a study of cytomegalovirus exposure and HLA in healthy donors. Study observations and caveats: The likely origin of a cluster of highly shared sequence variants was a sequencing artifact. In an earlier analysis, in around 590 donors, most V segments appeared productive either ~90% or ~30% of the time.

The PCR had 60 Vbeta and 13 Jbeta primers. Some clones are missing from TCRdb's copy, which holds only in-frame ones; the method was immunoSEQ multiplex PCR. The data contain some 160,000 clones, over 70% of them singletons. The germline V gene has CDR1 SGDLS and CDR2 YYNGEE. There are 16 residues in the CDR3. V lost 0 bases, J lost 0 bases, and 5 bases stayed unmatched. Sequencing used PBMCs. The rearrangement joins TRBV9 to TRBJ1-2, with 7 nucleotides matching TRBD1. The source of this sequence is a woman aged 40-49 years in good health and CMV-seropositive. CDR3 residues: CASSVDFGTANYGYTF. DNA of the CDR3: TGTGCCAGCAGCGTAGATTTTGGGACAGCTAACTATGGCTACACCTTC. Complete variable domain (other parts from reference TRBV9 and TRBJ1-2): DSGVTQTPKHLITATGQRVTLRCSPRSGDLSVYWYQQSLDQGLQFLIQYYNGEERAKGNILERFSAQQFPDLHSELNLSSLELGDSALYFCASSVDFGTANYGYTFGSGTRLTVV.